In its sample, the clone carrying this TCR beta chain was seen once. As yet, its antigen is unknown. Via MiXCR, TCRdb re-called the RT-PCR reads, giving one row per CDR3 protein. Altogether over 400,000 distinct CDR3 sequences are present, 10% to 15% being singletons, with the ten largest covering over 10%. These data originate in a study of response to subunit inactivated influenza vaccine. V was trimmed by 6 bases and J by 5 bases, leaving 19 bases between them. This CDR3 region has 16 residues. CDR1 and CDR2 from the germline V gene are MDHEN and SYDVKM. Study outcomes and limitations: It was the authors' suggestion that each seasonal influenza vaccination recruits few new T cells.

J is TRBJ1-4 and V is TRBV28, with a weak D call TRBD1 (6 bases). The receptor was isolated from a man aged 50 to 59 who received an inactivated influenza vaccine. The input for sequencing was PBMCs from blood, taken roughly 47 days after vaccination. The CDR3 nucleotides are TGTGCCAGCAGCCAACCAGGACAGTCTGAAAATGAAAAACTGTTTTTT. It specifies CASSQPGQSENEKLFF.